The 5 T cell receptor beta chains below were found in one sample sequenced in a study of identical twins. TCRdb passed the 5' RACE reads through MiXCR, listing each CDR3 protein once. The data contain around 570,000 distinct CDR3 sequences, just under 10% of them singletons. A further study also used this sample, focusing on yellow fever vaccine responses in identical twins.

Sequencing was carried out using PBMCs. The origin of the receptors is a woman aged 18-35 years in good health.

The chain uses TRBV12-3 or TRBV12-4 and TRBJ2-1; the D is unclear. The CDR3 has 12 residues. Trimming left V 2 bases short and J 12 bases short, with 11 bases between. The CDR3 is CASSLSRSGQFF. The CDR3 bases are TGTGCCAGCAGTTTAAGCAGAAGTGGGCAGTTCTTC.

This clonotype occurred many times. The genes are TRBV5-1 and TRBJ2-3, with D maybe TRBD1 (5 bases). Trimming removed 0 bases from V and 2 bases from J, with 19 bases in between. Germline V gene lookup returns CDR1 SGHRS and CDR2 YFSETQ. This CDR3 contains 18 residues. CDR3 DNA: TGCGCCAGCAGCTTGGTGGGCCTCAGGGCCGCACCCACAGATACGCAGTATTTT. Protein product: CASSLVGLRAAPTDTQYF. The variable domain in full, completed from reference TRBV5-1 and TRBJ2-3, reads KAGVTQTPRYLIKTRGQQVTLSCSPISGHRSVSWYQQTPGQGLQFLFEYFSETQRNKGNFPGRFSGRQFSNSRSEMNVSTLELGDSALYLCASSLVGLRAAPTDTQYFGPGTRLTVL.

This clonotype was seen only a few times. The gene calls are TRBV19 and TRBJ2-3, with D perhaps TRBD2 (6 bases). The CDR3 has 17 residues. The germline V gene has CDR1 LNHDA and CDR2 SQIVND (reference sequence). V was cut by 5 bases and J by 2 bases, with 20 bases left in between. The CDR3 reads CASSPEGASAYTDTQYF. In DNA, the CDR3 is TGTGCCAGTAGTCCTGAAGGAGCTAGCGCCTACACAGATACGCAGTATTTT.

The chain is built from TRBV20-1 and TRBJ2-3, with D possibly matching TRBD1 (7 bases). Trimming shortened V by 3 bases and J by 5 bases, and 12 bases separated the two germline ends. The germline V gene encodes CDR1 DFQATT and CDR2 SNEGSKA (reference sequence). The length of the CDR3 is 13 residues. The CDR3 DNA reads as TGCAGTGCTAGGGTCCAGGGGGGAGATACGCAGTATTTT. It specifies CSARVQGGDTQYF.

This chain joins TRBV29-1 and TRBJ2-3; TRBD1 matches 10 bases. Germline values: CDR1 SQVTM, CDR2 ANQGSEA. CDR3 length: 15 residues. V dropped 8 bases and J dropped 4; count of bases not matched to a gene: 12. For the CDR3, the DNA is TGCAGCACTCCGGACCGGGACAGGGGTTCAGATACGCAGTATTTT. It yields the protein CSTPDRDRGSDTQYF.